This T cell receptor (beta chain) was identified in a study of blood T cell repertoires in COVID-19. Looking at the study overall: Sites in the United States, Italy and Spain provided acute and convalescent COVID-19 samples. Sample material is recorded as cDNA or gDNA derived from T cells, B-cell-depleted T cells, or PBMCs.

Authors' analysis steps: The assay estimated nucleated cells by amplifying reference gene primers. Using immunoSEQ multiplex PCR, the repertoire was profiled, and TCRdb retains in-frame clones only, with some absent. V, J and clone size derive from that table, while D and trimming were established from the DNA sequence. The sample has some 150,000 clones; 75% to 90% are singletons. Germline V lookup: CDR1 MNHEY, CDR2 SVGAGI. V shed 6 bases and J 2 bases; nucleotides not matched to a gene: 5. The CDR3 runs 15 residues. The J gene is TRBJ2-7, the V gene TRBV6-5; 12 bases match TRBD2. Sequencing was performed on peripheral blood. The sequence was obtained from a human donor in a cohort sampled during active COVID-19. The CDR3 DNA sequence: TGTGCCAGCAGGCCAAGACTAGCGGGAGCCTACGAGCAGTACTTC. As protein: CASRPRLAGAYEQYF.